This T cell receptor beta chain was identified in a study of cytomegalovirus exposure and HLA in healthy donors. Study-level results: The authors reported that TCR beta sequences could predict HLA-A and HLA-B alleles. These predictions were accurate for most subjects in the first cohort. Cytomegalovirus-associated status was assigned to some 160 TCR beta chains.

A note on this clone: Its specificity is not known.

The PCR used 60 Vbeta and 13 Jbeta primers. Original methodology: It was a later analysis that counted roughly 80 million unique TCR beta chains, of which approximately 11 million were shared. Generated by immunoSEQ multiplex PCR, the TCRdb table keeps only in-frame clones and is missing some. V, J and clone size are those of that table, while D and trimming were read from the DNA. The sample holds about 130,000 clones, 74% seen once. Trimming shortened V by 2 bases and J by 7 bases, and 11 bases separated the two germline ends. The germline V gene has CDR1 MGHRA and CDR2 YSYEKL. The CDR3 is 13 residues long.

This receptor was taken from a man between 18 and 35 years old in good health and CMV-seropositive. The V gene is TRBV4-1, the J gene TRBJ1-2; the D gene is possibly TRBD1 (6 bases). The sequencing input was PBMCs. The DNA of the CDR3 is TGCGCCAGCAGCCAATCACAGGGTGGTGGCTACACCTTC. Residues: CASSQSQGGGYTF.